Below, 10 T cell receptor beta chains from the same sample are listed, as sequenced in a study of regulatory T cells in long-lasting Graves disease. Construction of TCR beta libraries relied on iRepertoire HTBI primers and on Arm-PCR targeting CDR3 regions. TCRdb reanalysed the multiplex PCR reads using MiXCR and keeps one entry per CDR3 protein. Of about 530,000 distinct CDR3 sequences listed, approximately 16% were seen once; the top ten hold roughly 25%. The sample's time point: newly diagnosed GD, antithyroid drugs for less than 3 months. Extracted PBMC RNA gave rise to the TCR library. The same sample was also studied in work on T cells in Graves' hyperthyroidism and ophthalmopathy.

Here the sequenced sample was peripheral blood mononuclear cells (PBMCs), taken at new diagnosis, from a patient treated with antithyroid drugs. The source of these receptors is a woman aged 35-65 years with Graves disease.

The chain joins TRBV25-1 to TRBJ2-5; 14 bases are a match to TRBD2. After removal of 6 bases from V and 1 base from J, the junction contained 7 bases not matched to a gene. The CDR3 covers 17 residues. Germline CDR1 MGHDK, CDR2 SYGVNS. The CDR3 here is CASRGTSGSPLQETQYF. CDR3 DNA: TGTGCCAGCAGAGGGACTAGCGGGAGCCCCCTCCAAGAGACCCAGTACTTC.

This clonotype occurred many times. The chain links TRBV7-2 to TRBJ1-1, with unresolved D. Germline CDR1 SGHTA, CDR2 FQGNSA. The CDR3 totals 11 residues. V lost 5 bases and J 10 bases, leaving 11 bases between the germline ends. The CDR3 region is CASSLRRAAFF. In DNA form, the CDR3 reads TGTGCCAGCAGCCTCCGTCGTGCAGCTTTCTTT.

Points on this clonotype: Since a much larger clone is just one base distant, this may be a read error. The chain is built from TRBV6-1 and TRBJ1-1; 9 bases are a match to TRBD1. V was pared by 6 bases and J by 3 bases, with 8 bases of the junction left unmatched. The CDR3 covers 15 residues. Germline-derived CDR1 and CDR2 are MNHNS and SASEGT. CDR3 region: CASRTGTGLDTEAFF. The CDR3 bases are TGTGCCAGCAGAACCGGGACAGGGCTGGACACTGAAGCTTTCTTT.

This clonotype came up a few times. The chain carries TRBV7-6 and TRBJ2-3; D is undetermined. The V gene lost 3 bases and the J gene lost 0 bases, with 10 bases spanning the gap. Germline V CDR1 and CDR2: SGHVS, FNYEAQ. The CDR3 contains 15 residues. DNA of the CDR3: TGTGCCAGCAGCTTTTCGATCACTAGCACAGATACGCAGTATTTT. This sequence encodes CASSFSITSTDTQYF.

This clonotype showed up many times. The CDR3 protein is CASSLFRQGYGKLFF. DNA of the CDR3: TGTGCCAGCAGTTTATTCCGACAGGGGTATGGAAAACTGTTTTTT. The chain combines TRBV28 with TRBJ1-4; TRBD1 matches 8 bases. V dropped 1 base and J dropped 10; count of bases not matched to a gene: 8. Germline V gene data show CDR1 as MDHEN and CDR2 as SYDVKM. This CDR3 has 15 amino acids.

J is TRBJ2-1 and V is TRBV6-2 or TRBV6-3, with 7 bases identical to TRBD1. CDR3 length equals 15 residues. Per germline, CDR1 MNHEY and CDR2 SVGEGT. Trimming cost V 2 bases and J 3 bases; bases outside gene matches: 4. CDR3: CASSYTWDSYNEQFF. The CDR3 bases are TGTGCCAGCAGTTACACTTGGGACAGCTACAATGAGCAGTTCTTC.

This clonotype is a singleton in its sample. CDR3 DNA: TGTGCCAGTGTCAGGGGGGGTGAGCAGTTCTTC. It is translated as CASVRGGEQFF. V is TRBV19 and J is TRBJ2-1, with D perhaps given as TRBD1 or TRBD2 (7 bases each). Germline V CDR1 and CDR2: LNHDA, SQIVND (reference sequence). The V and J ends lost 8 bases and 9 bases respectively, with 11 bases between them. The CDR3 consists of 11 residues.

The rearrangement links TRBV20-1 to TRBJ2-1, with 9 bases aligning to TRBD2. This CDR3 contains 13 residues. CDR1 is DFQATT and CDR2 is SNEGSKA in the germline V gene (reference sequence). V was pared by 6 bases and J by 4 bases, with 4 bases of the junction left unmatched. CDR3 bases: TGCAGTGCCAGACTAGCGGCATACAATGAGCAGTTCTTC. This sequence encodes CSARLAAYNEQFF.

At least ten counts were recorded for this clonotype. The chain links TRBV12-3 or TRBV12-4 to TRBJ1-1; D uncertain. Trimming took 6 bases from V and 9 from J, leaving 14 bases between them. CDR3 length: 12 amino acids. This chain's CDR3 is CASSPWTFQAFF. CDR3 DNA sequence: TGTGCCAGCAGCCCCTGGACTTTTCAAGCTTTCTTT.

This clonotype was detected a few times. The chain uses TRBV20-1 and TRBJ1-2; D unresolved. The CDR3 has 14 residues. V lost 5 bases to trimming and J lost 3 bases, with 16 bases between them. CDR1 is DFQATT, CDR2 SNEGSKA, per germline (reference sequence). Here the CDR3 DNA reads TGCAGTGCTCTCCAGCCTTCAGCTTACTATGGCTACACCTTC. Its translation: CSALQPSAYYGYTF.